The sequence of this TCR beta chain was determined in a study of neurological immune-mediated disorders. The cDNA was produced through 5'RACE with 10-nucleotide random UMIs. TCRdb passed the 5' RACE reads through MiXCR, listing each CDR3 protein once. Of roughly 43,000 distinct CDR3 sequences in the sample, about 2% are singletons; the top ten hold approximately 2.3%. Trimming removed 6 bases at V and 0 bases at J, with 9 bases between. CDR3 length equals 14 residues. The germline V gene has CDR1 DFQATT and CDR2 SNEGSKA (reference sequence). Regarding the study as a whole: Across subjects, no CDR3 amino acid sequence appeared in expanded clones of more than one subject, a finding that suggested private repertoires in all groups.

Many counts were recorded for this clonotype. Its antigen is still unknown. This clonotype was obtained from a woman in her forties with multiple sclerosis. Sequenced sample: PBMCs. This chain links TRBV20-1 with TRBJ2-6, with D hard to call. CDR3 DNA: TGCAGTGCCGGACGGATCTCTGGGGCCAACGTCCTGACTTTC. Protein sequence: CSAGRISGANVLTF.